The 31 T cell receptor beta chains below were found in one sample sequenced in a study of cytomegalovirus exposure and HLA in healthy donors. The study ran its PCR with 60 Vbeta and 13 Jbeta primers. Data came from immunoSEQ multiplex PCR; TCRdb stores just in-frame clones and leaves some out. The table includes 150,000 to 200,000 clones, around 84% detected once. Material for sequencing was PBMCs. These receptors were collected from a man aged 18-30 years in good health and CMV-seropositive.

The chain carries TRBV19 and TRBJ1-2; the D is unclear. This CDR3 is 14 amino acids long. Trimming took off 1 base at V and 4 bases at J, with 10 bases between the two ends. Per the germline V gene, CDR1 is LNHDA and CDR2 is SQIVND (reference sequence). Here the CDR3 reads CASSIGEARYGYTF. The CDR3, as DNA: TGTGCCAGTAGTATAGGGGAGGCACGCTATGGCTACACCTTC.

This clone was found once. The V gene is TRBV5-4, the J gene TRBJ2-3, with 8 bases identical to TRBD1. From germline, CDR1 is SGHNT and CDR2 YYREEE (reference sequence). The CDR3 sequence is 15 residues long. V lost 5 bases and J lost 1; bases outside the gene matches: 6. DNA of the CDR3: TGTGCCAGCAGTTATGGACAGGGCGGCACAGATACGCAGTATTTT. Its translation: CASSYGQGGTDTQYF.

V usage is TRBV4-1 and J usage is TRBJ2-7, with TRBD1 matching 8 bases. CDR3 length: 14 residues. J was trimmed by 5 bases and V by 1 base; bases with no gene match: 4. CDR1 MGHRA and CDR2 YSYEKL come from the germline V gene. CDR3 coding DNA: TGCGCCAGCAGCCAAGGGACAGGGTTGGACGAGCAGTACTTC. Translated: CASSQGTGLDEQYF.

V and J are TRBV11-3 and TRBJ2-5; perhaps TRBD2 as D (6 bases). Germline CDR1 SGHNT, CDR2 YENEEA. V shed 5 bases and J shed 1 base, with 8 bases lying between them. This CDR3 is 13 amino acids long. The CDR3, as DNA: TGTGCCAGCAGCCCGGGGGTCCAAGAGACCCAGTACTTC. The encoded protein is CASSPGVQETQYF.

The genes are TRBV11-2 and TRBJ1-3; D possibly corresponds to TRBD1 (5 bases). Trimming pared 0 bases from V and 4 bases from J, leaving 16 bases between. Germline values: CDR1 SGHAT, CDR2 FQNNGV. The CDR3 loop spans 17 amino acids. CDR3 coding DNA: TGTGCCAGCAGCTTAGATCCGGTCAGGGCGTTGGGAAACACCATATATTTT. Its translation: CASSLDPVRALGNTIYF.

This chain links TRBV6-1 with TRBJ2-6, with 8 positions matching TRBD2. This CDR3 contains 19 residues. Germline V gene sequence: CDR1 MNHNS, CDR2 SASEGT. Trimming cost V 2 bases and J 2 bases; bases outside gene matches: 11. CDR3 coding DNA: TGTGCCAGCAGTGAATATTGGCGGGGGGCCTTAACTGGGGCCAACGTCCTGACTTTC. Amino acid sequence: CASSEYWRGALTGANVLTF.

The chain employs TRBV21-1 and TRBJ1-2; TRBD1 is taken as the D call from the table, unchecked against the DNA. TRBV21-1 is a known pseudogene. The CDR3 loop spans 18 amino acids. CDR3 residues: CASSKEGRKWDRANGYTF. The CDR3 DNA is TGTGCCAGCAGCAAAGAGGGTCGTAAATGGGACAGGGCTAACGGCTACACCTTC.

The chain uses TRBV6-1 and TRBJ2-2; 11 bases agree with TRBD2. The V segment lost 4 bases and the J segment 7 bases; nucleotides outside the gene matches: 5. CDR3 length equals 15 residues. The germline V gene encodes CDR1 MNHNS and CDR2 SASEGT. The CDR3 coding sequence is TGTGCCAGCAGTGTTAGCGGGGGGGCCGGCGGGGAGCTGTTTTTT. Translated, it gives CASSVSGGAGGELFF.

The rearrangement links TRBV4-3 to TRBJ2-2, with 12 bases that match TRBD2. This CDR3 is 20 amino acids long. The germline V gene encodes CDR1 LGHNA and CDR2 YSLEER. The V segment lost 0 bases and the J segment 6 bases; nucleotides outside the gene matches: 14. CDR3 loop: CASSQDSLAGGPGHAGELFF. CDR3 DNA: TGCGCCAGCAGCCAAGATAGCCTAGCGGGGGGGCCCGGGCATGCCGGGGAGCTGTTTTTT.

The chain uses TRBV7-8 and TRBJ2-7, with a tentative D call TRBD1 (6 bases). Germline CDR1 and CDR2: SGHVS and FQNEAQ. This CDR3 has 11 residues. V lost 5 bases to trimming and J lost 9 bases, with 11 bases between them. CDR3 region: CASSLQGPQYF. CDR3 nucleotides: TGTGCCAGCAGCCTACAGGGCCCGCAGTACTTC.

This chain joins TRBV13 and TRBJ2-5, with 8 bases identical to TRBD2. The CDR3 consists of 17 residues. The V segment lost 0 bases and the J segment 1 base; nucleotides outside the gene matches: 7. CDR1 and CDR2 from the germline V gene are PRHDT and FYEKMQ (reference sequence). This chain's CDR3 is CASSLGKRGSFQETQYF. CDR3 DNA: TGTGCCAGCAGCTTAGGAAAGCGGGGGAGCTTCCAAGAGACCCAGTACTTC.

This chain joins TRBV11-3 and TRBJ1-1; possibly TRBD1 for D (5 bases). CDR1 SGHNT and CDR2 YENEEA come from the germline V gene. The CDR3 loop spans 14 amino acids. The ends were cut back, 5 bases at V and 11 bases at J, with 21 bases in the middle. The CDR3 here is CASSPQQGSLAAFF. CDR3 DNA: TGTGCCAGCAGCCCCCAGCAGGGATCCCTCGCGGCTTTCTTT.

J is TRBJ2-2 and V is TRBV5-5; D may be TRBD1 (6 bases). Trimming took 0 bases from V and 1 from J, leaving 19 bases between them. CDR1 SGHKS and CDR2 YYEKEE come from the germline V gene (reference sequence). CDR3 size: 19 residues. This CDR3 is CASSLGRVRGVWNTGELFF. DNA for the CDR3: TGTGCCAGCAGCTTGGGGCGGGTCAGGGGTGTTTGGAACACCGGGGAGCTGTTTTTT.

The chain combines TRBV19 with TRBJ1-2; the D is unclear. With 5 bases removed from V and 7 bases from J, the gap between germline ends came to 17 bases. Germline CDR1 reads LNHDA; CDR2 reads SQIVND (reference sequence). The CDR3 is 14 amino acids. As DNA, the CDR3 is TGTGCCAGTAGTCCGAGGGCCGTTTCCCCTGGCTACACCTTC. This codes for CASSPRAVSPGYTF.

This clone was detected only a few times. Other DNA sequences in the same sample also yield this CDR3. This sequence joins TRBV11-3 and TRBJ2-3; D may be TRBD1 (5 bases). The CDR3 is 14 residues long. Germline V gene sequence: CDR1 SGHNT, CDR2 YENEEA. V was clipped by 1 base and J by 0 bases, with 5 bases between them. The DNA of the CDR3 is TGTGCCAGCAGCTTAGGACAGAGCACAGATACGCAGTATTTT. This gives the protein CASSLGQSTDTQYF.

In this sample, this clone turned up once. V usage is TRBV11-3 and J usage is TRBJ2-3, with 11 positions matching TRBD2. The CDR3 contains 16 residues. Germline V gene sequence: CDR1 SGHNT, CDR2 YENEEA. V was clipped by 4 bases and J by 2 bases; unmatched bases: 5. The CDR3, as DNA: TGTGCCAGCAGCTCCGGACTAGCGGGTGTCACAGATACGCAGTATTTT. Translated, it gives CASSSGLAGVTDTQYF.

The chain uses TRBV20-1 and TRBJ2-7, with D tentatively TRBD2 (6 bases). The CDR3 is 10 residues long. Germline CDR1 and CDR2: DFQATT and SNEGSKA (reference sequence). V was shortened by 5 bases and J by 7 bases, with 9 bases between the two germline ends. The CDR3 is CSALRGEQYF. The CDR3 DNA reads TGCAGTGCTCTCCGGGGGGAGCAGTACTTC.

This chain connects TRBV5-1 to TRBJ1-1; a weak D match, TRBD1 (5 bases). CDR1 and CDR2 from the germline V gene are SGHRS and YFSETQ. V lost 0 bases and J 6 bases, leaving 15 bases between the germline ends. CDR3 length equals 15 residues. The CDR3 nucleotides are TGCGCCAGCAGCTTGGCCTGGGGGGGTTTGGCTGAAGCTTTCTTT. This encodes CASSLAWGGLAEAFF.

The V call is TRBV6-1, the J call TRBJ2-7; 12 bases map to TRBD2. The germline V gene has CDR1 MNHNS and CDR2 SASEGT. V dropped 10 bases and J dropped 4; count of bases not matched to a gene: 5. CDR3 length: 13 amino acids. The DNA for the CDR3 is TGTGCCACCTCACTAGCGGGGGGTTACGAGCAGTACTTC. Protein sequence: CATSLAGGYEQYF.

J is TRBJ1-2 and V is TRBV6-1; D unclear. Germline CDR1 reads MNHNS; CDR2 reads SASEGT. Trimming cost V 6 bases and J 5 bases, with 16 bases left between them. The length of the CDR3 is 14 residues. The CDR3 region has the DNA TGTGCCAGCAGCCCCGACCCAACGGGGTATGGCTACACCTTC. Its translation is CASSPDPTGYGYTF.

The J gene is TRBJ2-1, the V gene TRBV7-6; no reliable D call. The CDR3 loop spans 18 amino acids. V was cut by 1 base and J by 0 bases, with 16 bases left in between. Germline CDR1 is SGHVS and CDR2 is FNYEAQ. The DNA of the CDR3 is TGTGCCAGCAGCTTAGAACCCAGCGCGGCAAGCTCCTACAATGAGCAGTTCTTC. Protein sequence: CASSLEPSAASSYNEQFF.

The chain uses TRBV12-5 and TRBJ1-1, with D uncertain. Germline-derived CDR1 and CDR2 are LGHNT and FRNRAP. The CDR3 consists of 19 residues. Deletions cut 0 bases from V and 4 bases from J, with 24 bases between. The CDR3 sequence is CASGLVLKGDGLPGTEAFF. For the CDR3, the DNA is TGTGCTAGTGGTTTGGTACTAAAGGGCGACGGACTTCCGGGCACTGAAGCTTTCTTT.

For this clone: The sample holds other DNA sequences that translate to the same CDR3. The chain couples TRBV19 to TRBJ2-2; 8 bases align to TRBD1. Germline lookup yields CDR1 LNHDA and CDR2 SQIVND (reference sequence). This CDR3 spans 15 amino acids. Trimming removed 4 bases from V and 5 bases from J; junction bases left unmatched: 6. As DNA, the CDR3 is TGTGCCAGTAGTAGACAGGGGCTCAATACCGGGGAGCTGTTTTTT. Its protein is CASSRQGLNTGELFF.

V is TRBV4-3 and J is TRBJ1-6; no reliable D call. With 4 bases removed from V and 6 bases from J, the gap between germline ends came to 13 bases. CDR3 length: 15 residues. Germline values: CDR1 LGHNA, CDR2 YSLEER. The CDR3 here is CASSPGEGGNSPLHF. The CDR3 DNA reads TGCGCCAGCAGCCCTGGGGAGGGAGGTAATTCACCCCTCCACTTT.

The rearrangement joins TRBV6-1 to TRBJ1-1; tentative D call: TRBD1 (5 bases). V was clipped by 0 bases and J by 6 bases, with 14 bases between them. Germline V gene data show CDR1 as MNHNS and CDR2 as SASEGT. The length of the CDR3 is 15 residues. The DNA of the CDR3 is TGTGCCAGCAGTGAAGCCGGGACTCTCGTTGCTGAAGCTTTCTTT. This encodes CASSEAGTLVAEAFF.

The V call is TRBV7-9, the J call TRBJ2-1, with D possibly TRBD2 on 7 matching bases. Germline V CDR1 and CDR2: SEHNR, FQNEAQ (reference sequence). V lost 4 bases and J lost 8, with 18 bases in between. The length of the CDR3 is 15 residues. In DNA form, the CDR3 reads TGTGCCAGCAGCTCCCAATCGGGGGGCCGGGATGAGCAGTTCTTC. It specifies CASSSQSGGRDEQFF.

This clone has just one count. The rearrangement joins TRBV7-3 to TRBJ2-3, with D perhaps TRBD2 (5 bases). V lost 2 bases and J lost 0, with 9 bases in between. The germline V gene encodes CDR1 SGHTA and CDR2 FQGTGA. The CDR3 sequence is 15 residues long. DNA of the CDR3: TGTGCCAGCAGCTTAGAGCCGGGGAGCACAGATACGCAGTATTTT. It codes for CASSLEPGSTDTQYF.

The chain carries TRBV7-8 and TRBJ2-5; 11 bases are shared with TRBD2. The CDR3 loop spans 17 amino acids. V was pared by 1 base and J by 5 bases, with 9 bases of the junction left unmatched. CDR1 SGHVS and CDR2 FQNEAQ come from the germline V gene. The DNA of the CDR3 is TGTGCCAGCAGCTTAGGGGGTAGCGGGGGGGCCCGGGAGACCCAGTACTTC. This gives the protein CASSLGGSGGARETQYF.

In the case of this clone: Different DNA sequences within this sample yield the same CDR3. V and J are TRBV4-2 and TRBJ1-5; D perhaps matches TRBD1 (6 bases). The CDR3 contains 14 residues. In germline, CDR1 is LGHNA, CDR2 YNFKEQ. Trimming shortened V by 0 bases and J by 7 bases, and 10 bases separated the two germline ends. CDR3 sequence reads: CASSQERGGQPQHF. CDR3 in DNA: TGTGCCAGCAGCCAAGAAAGGGGGGGCCAGCCCCAGCATTTT.

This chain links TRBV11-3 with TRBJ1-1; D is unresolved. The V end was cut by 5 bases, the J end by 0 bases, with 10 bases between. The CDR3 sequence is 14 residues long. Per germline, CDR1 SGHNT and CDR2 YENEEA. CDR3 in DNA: TGTGCCAGCAGCGGTCAGGCTTTGAACACTGAAGCTTTCTTT. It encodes CASSGQALNTEAFF.

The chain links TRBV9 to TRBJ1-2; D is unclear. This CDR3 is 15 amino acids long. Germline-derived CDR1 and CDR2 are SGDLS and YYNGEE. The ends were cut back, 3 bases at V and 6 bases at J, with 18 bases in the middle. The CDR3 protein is CASSARVVGRDGYTF. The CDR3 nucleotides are TGTGCCAGCAGCGCGCGGGTCGTAGGTAGAGATGGCTACACCTTC.